The sample holds a few counts of the clone carrying this T cell receptor beta chain. The antigen is unknown. The entry originates in a study of beta chain features in type 1 diabetes. The CDR3 is 17 residues long. The ends were cut back, 0 bases at V and 1 base at J, with 13 bases in the middle. CDR1 is LGHNA, CDR2 YNFKEQ, per germline. cDNA synthesis used the whole RNA isolate, giving expressed TCRB sequences. About 3.57 million reads per sample were averaged for naive, central memory and regulatory samples. TCRdb keeps only in-frame clones here, not all; method: immunoSEQ multiplex PCR. The sample carries 350,000 to 400,000 clones, approximately 16% recorded once. Study observations and caveats: Here, the possible influence of HLA type (on TCRB rearrangement) remained unresolved. More deletions and fewer insertions at VDJ junctions were found in patients with type 1 diabetes.

Sorting that relied on CD45RO/CCR7/CD25/CD127/CD95/CD27 yielded CD4+ naive, central memory, regulatory and stem cell-like memory cells. The specimen was naive CD4+ T cells from blood. J is TRBJ1-5 and V is TRBV4-2; a possible D gene is TRBD1 (5 bases). The receptor's source is a young woman in good health. The DNA for the CDR3 is TGTGCCAGCAGCCAAGATCAGGGCGCGGACAGCAATCAGCCCCAGCATTTT. Its protein product is CASSQDQGADSNQPQHF.